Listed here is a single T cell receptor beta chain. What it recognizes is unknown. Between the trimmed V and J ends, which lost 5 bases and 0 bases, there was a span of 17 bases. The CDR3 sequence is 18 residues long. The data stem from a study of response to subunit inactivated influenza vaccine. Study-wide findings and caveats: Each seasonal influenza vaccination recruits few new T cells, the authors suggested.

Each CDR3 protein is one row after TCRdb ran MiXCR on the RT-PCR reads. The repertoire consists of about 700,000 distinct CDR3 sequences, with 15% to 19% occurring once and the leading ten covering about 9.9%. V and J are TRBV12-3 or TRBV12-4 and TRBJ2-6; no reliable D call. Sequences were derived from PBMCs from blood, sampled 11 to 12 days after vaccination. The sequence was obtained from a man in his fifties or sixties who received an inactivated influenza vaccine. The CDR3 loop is CASSSLGVRYSGANVLTF. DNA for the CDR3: TGTGCCAGCAGTAGCCTGGGCGTACGATACTCTGGGGCCAACGTCCTGACTTTC.